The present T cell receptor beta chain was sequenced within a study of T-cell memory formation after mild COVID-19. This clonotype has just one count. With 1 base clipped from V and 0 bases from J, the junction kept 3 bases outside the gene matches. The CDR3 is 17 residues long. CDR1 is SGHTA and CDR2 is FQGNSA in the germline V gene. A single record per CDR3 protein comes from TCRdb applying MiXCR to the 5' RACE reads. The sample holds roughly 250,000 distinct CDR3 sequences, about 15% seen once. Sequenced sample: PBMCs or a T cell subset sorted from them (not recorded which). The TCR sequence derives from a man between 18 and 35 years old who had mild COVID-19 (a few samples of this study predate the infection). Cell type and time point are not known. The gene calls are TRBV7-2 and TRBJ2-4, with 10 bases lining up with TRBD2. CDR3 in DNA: TGTGCCAGCAGCTTAGGACTAGCGGGTCTAGCCAAAAACATTCAGTACTTC. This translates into CASSLGLAGLAKNIQYF.